Presented here are 7 T cell receptor beta chains from one specimen sequenced in a study of blood T cell repertoires in COVID-19. Sequencing used immunoSEQ multiplex PCR; TCRdb keeps in-frame clones, though not all of them. The repertoire has about 400,000 clones, 88% of them found once; the top ten carry more than 2%. Input material: PBMCs or T cells enriched from blood (not recorded which). The source is a woman in her forties with acute COVID-19.

The chain recombines TRBV9 with TRBJ2-1, with 7 bases matching TRBD1. The ends lost 3 bases at V and 8 bases at J; junction bases unmatched: 5. Germline loops: CDR1 SGDLS, CDR2 YYNGEE. This CDR3 is built from 13 residues. As DNA, the CDR3 is TGTGCCAGCAGCGCGGACAGGAGCGATGAGCAGTTCTTC. Protein: CASSADRSDEQFF.

The count of this clone is one. The V and J genes are TRBV7-9 and TRBJ2-7, with 13 bases fitting TRBD2. V gave up 7 bases and J gave up 6 bases; unmatched junction bases: 12. The CDR3 runs 16 residues. Looked up from germline, CDR1 is SEHNR and CDR2 is FQNEAQ (reference sequence). In DNA, the CDR3 is TGTGCCAGCACACTAGCGGGGGGGCTTATTGGGCTCGAGCAGTACTTC. Its translation is CASTLAGGLIGLEQYF.

This clone was detected once. The chain joins TRBV7-8 to TRBJ1-6; D uncertain. The CDR3 loop spans 13 amino acids. The V gene lost 5 bases and the J gene lost 8 bases, with 10 bases spanning the gap. The V gene's germline CDR1 is SGHVS and CDR2 FQNEAQ. DNA of the CDR3: TGTGCCAGCAGCCCACATCTGGATTCACCCCTCCACTTT. It encodes CASSPHLDSPLHF.

V is TRBV19 and J is TRBJ1-4, with 7 bases that match TRBD1. Per the germline V gene, CDR1 is LNHDA and CDR2 is SQIVND (reference sequence). The CDR3 is 16 residues long. The ends lost 3 bases at V and 6 bases at J; junction bases unmatched: 10. The CDR3 region is CASSISRGRDDEKLFF. CDR3 coding DNA: TGTGCCAGTAGTATTTCTAGGGGGCGAGACGATGAAAAACTGTTTTTT. The whole variable domain, remainder taken from reference TRBV19 and TRBJ1-4, is DGGITQSPKYLFRKEGQNVTLSCEQNLNHDAMYWYRQDPGQGLRLIYYSQIVNDFQKGDIAEGYSVSREKKESFPLTVTSAQKNPTAFYLCASSISRGRDDEKLFFGSGTQLSVL.

V is TRBV7-9 and J is TRBJ1-3; unclear D gene. The CDR3 has 16 amino acids. Germline V gene lookup returns CDR1 SEHNR and CDR2 FQNEAQ (reference sequence). Trimming removed 4 bases at V and 3 bases at J, with 16 bases between. The CDR3 sequence: CASSSTVREDGNTIYF. CDR3 DNA sequence: TGTGCCAGCAGCTCTACGGTTAGGGAGGATGGAAACACCATATATTTT.

This sequence joins TRBV29-1 and TRBJ2-7; 8 bases align to TRBD1. The J segment lost 2 bases and the V segment lost 7 bases, leaving 4 bases of the junction unmatched. The CDR3 extends over 12 amino acids. In germline, CDR1 is SQVTM, CDR2 ANQGSEA. Here the CDR3 DNA reads TGCAGCGCTCGGACAGGGCCCTACGAGCAGTACTTC. Translation gives CSARTGPYEQYF.

This chain links TRBV7-2 with TRBJ2-5; no clear D gene. CDR3 length: 15 amino acids. Trimming stripped 4 bases from V and 5 bases from J, with 17 bases between. The germline gives CDR1 SGHTA, CDR2 FQGNSA. CDR3 nucleotide sequence: TGTGCCAGCAGCTCACCCTTCTTGCGGCGGGAGACCCAGTACTTC. As protein: CASSSPFLRRETQYF.